This TCR beta chain came from a study of T cell responses to AZD1222 COVID-19 vaccine. CDR3 length: 12 residues. V was pared by 5 bases and J by 6 bases, with 9 bases between. Germline V gene sequence: CDR1 MDHEN, CDR2 SYDVKM. Method: immunoSEQ multiplex PCR; TCRdb's copy keeps in-frame clones and lacks some. The sample includes 77,000 or so clones, 90% to 95% seen only once; the top ten take around 7.1%. This material consisted of peripheral blood, taken on day 0 of MenACWY control vaccination. J is TRBJ2-3 and V is TRBV28; tentatively, D is TRBD1 (6 bases). The receptor comes from an adult in good health. For the CDR3, the DNA is TGTGCCAGCAGTGGGACAACTGATACGCAGTATTTT. Its translation: CASSGTTDTQYF. The full variable domain, its missing parts supplied by reference TRBV28 and TRBJ2-3, is DVKVTQSSRYLVKRTGEKVFLECVQDMDHENMFWYRQDPGLGLRLIYFSYDVKMKEKGDIPEGYSVSREKKERFSLILESASTNQTSMYLCASSGTTDTQYFGPGTRLTVL.